This T cell receptor (beta chain) was captured in a study of blood T cell repertoires in COVID-19. The overall study: Collection of acute and convalescent COVID-19 samples took place in the United States, Italy and Spain. PBMCs, B-cell-depleted T cells, or T cells were the source of the cDNA or gDNA that made up the material.

This clone was observed a single time. CDR3 length: 16 residues. Trimming at V came to 4 bases and at J to 7 bases, leaving 8 bases not matched to a gene. Germline V gene lookup returns CDR1 MNHEY and CDR2 SVGAGI. Per the original methods: Using reference gene primer amplification, nucleated cell counts were estimated. Libraries were prepared by immunoSEQ multiplex PCR; TCRdb keeps only in-frame clonotypes and omits some of them. V and J calls plus clone size are reproduced from that table; the DNA served to infer D and trimming. Of about 140,000 clones listed, about 86% are singletons. The sequence came from a human donor in a cohort sampled during active COVID-19. The chain recombines TRBV6-5 with TRBJ1-6; 9 bases line up with TRBD1. The sequenced sample was peripheral blood. This CDR3 reads CASSSQPGTGNSPLHF. The CDR3 bases are TGTGCCAGCAGTTCCCAGCCGGGGACAGGGAATTCACCCCTCCACTTT.